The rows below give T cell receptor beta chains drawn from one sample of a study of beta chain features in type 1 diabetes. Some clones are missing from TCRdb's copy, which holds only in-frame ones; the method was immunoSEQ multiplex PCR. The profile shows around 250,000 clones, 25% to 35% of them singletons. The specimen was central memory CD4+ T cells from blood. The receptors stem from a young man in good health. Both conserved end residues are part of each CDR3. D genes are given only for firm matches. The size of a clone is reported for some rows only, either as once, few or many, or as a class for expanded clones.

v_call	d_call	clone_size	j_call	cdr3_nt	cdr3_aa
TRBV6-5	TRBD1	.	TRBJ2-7	TGTGCCAGCAGGGCCGGGACAGGGGTGTTAGGCGAGCAGTACTTC	CASRAGTGVLGEQYF
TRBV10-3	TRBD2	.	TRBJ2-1	TGTGCCTCCGGGGGGGATCCCAATGAGCAGTTCTTC	CASGGDPNEQFF
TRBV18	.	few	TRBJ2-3	TGTGCCAGCTCACGGGGACTGGATCTGGATACGCAGTATTTT	CASSRGLDLDTQYF
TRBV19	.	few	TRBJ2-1	TGTGCCAGTAGTATAGTCTACCCGCAGGGAATAAGGAATGAGCAGTTCTTC	CASSIVYPQGIRNEQFF
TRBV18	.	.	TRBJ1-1	TGTGCCAGCTCACCACCTATGAACACTGAAGCTTTCTTT	CASSPPMNTEAFF
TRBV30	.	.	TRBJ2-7	TGTGCCTGGAGTCCGTCCCCCGGCATTAAGGAGCAGTACTTC	CAWSPSPGIKEQYF
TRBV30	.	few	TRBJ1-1	TGTGCCCGGGCCCCGGTTTTGGGCGCCGAAGCTTTCTTT	CARAPVLGAEAFF
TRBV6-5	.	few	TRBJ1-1	TGTGCCAGCAGCACAGACACCTGGAACACTGAAGCTTTCTTT	CASSTDTWNTEAFF
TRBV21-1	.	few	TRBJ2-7	TGTGCCAGCAGCAAAGGCCGAGGGGGCGAGGACGAGCAGTACTTC	CASSKGRGGEDEQYF
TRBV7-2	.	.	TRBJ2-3	TGTGCCAGCAGCTTAGGAGCTTTCACAGATACGCAGTATTTT	CASSLGAFTDTQYF
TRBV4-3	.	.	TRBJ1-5	TGCGCCAGCAGCCAAACCGGGACCGTCAATCAGCCCCAGCATTTT	CASSQTGTVNQPQHF
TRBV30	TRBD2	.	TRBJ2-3	TGTGCCTGGAGTCCTCCAGCGGGATGGGCAGATACGCAGTATTTT	CAWSPPAGWADTQYF
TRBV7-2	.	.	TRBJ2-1	TGTGCCAGCAGCTTGGGGGACAATGAGCAGTTCTTC	CASSLGDNEQFF